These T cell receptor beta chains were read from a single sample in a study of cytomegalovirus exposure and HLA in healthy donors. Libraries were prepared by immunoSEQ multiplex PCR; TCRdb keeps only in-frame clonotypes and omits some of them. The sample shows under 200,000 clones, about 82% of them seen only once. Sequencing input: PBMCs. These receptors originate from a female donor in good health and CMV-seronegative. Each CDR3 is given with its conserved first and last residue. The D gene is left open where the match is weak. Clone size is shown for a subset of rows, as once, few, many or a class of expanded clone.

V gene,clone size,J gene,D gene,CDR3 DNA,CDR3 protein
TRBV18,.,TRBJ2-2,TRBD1,TGTGCCAGCTCACAGGGGGCGACGAACACCGGGGAGCTGTTTTTT,CASSQGATNTGELFF
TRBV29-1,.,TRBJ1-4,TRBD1,TGCAGCGTTAACACGGGACAGAATAATGAAAAACTGTCTTTT,CSVNTGQNNEKLSF
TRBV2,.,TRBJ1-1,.,TGTGCCAGCACCAGGGTGGGGAACACTGAAGCTTTCTTT,CASTRVGNTEAFF
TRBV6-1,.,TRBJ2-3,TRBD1,TGTGCCAGCAGTGGGGGACAGGGGGCGACAGATACGCAGTATTTT,CASSGGQGATDTQYF
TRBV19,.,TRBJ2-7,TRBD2,TGTGCCAGCGAGGGACTAGCGGGTCACGAGCAGTACTTC,CASEGLAGHEQYF
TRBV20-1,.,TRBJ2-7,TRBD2,TGCAGTGCTGCGGGAGGTCAGTACTTC,CSAAGGQYF
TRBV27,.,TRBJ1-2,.,TGTGCCAGCAGTCTCCGACAGCCTCGCGACACCTTC,CASSLRQPRDTF
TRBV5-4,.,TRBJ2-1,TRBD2,TGTGCCAGCAGCTTGGGAGCGGGGGGGCGGGCGTTCTTC,CASSLGAGGRAFF
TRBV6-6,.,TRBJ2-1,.,TGTGCCAGCAGTGCCCCTTTAGTCTCCTACAATGAGCAGTTCTTC,CASSAPLVSYNEQFF
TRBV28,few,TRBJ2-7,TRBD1,TGTGCCAGCAGTCTGGACAGGCCCCTCTCCTACGAGCAGTACTTC,CASSLDRPLSYEQYF
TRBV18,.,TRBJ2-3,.,TGTGCCAGCTCACAATCGCAAGGGGCAGATACGCAGTATTTT,CASSQSQGADTQYF
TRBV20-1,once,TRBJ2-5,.,TGCAGTGCTAGGGCCGGGGAGACCCAGTACTTC,CSARAGETQYF
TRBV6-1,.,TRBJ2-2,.,TGTGCCAGCAGACCCGACCAGGGTTCCGGGGAGCTGTTTTTT,CASRPDQGSGELFF
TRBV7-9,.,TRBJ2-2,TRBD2,TGTGCCAGCAGCTTAGACTCGCGGGGGACCGGGGAGCTGTTTTTT,CASSLDSRGTGELFF
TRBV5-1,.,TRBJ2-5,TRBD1,TGCGCCAGCAGCTTTTCAGGGGGACAAGAGACCCAGTACTTC,CASSFSGGQETQYF
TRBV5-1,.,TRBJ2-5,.,TGCGCCACTAAAAAAGGAGGGGAGGAAGAGACCCAGTACTTC,CATKKGGEEETQYF
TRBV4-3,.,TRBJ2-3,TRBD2,TGCGCCAGCAGCCCAAGTAAACCGGGACTAGCGGGAGCGGATGATACGCAGTATTTT,CASSPSKPGLAGADDTQYF
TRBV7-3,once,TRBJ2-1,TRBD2,TGTGCCAGCAGCGTCTCCGGGGGGGCCTACAATGAGCAGTTCTTC,CASSVSGGAYNEQFF
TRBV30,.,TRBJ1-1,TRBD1,TGTGCCTGGAGTCGCCAGGGGGTAGCTTTCTTT,CAWSRQGVAFF
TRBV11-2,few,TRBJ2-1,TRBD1,TGTGCCAGCAGCCTGACAGGGGGTCCTTACAATGAGCAGTTCTTC,CASSLTGGPYNEQFF
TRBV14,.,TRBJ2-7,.,TGTGCCAGCAGCCAAGTAGAGGGAGACGAGCAGTACTTC,CASSQVEGDEQYF
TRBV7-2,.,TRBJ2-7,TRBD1,TGTGCCAGCAGCTTAGGACAGGGTACGTCCTACGAGCAGTACTTC,CASSLGQGTSYEQYF
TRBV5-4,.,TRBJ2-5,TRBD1,TGTGCCAGCAGCTTGGAACAGGGGCCCCAAGAGACCCAGTACTTC,CASSLEQGPQETQYF
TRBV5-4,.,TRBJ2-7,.,TGTGCCAGCAGCGAGAATAGCGGACCCGCTTACGAGCAGTACTTC,CASSENSGPAYEQYF
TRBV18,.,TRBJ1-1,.,TGTGCCAGCTCACCTATCCGCACTGAAGCTTTCTTT,CASSPIRTEAFF
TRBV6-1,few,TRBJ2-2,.,TGTGCCAGCAGTGACGACATCGGGGAGCTGTTTTTT,CASSDDIGELFF